These 23 T cell receptor beta chains were all obtained from the same sample, sequenced in a study of blood T cells in healthy people across ages. Primers used in a second PCR of roughly 7 to 12 cycles were a sample-barcoded 5' primer and a J-beta primer mix. TCRdb ran MiXCR on the 5' RACE reads and lists one entry per CDR3 protein. The data show just over 1 million distinct CDR3 sequences, with more than 40% seen just once and approximately 20% held by the top ten. The sequencing input was blood. The origin of the receptors is an older woman in good health.

This clonotype was counted only a few times. This chain joins TRBV7-9 and TRBJ2-7, with D unclear. Germline assignment: CDR1 SEHNR and CDR2 FQNEAQ (reference sequence). V lost 0 bases to trimming and J lost 2 bases, with 8 bases between them. CDR3 length: 14 amino acids. In nucleotides, the CDR3 is TGTGCCAGCAGCTTAGCGAATGATCCCTACGAGCAGTACTTC. Residues: CASSLANDPYEQYF.

The chain recombines TRBV2 with TRBJ2-7; possible D gene TRBD1, 6 bases. The CDR3 is 14 residues long. Germline-derived CDR1 and CDR2 are SNHLY and FYNNEI. CDR3 coding DNA: TGTGCTAGTAGACCCATACAGGGCTTCTACGAGCAGTACTTC. Amino acids: CASRPIQGFYEQYF.

There are a few counts of this clonotype. The V and J genes are TRBV20-1 and TRBJ1-6; tentative D call: TRBD1 (5 bases). Germline V CDR1 and CDR2: DFQATT, SNEGSKA (reference sequence). CDR3 length: 14 residues. Trimming removed 5 bases from V and 4 bases from J, with 12 bases in between. The CDR3 protein is CSALSTGYNSPLHF. CDR3 coding DNA: TGCAGTGCTCTAAGTACAGGATATAATTCACCCCTCCACTTT.

This chain joins TRBV10-3 and TRBJ2-7; D remains unclear. Trimming took off 7 bases at V and 4 bases at J, with 17 bases between the two ends. CDR1 ENHRY and CDR2 SYGVKD come from the germline V gene. This CDR3 comprises 14 residues. The CDR3 loop is CAITATKTSYEQYF. CDR3 bases: TGTGCCATCACCGCTACTAAGACGAGTTACGAGCAGTACTTC.

This clonotype has only a few counts. V and J are TRBV25-1 and TRBJ2-1, with 7 bases that match TRBD2. CDR3 length: 16 residues. V lost 3 bases and J lost 8; bases outside the gene matches: 13. CDR1 MGHDK and CDR2 SYGVNS come from the germline V gene. CDR3: CASSDSPRTREDEQFF. CDR3 nucleotides: TGTGCCAGCAGTGATTCCCCCCGGACCCGGGAGGATGAGCAGTTCTTC.

The V and J genes are TRBV25-1 and TRBJ1-1; D is unclear. Germline V gene lookup returns CDR1 MGHDK and CDR2 SYGVNS. Trimming shortened V by 7 bases and J by 3 bases, and 6 bases separated the two germline ends. This CDR3 spans 11 amino acids. In nucleotides, the CDR3 is TGTGCCAGCACACGGTACACTGAAGCTTTCTTT. Translating gives CASTRYTEAFF.

The V gene is TRBV20-1, the J gene TRBJ2-3; D is undetermined. Germline V CDR1 and CDR2: DFQATT, SNEGSKA (reference sequence). V was shortened by 0 bases and J by 6 bases, with 16 bases between the two germline ends. This CDR3 region has 15 residues. The CDR3 region is CSARDRFMSGDTQYF. The DNA for the CDR3 is TGCAGTGCTAGAGATCGCTTCATGAGTGGGGATACGCAGTATTTT.

The gene calls are TRBV2 and TRBJ1-6, with 7 bases that match TRBD1. This CDR3 has 15 amino acids. CDR1 is SNHLY, CDR2 FYNNEI, per germline. Germline trimming cut 4 bases from V and 1 base from J; bases unmatched to any gene: 1. The CDR3 reads CASSATGSYNSPLHF. CDR3 coding DNA: TGTGCCAGCAGTGCGACAGGGTCCTATAATTCACCCCTCCACTTT.

This sequence joins TRBV6-1 and TRBJ2-7; 10 nucleotides agree with TRBD2. The assigned J gene may be wrong: the sequence end matches TRBJ2-4 better. The CDR3 consists of 20 residues. Germline V gene lookup returns CDR1 MNHNS and CDR2 SASEGT. CDR3 bases: TGTGCCAGCAGACACACTAGCGGGAAAGGGGAATCGGTGGCCAAAAACATTCAGTACTTC. As protein: CASRHTSGKGESVAKNIQYF.

This clonotype was seen a few times. The chain joins TRBV29-1 to TRBJ1-2, with unresolved D. V was pared by 0 bases and J by 5 bases, with 16 bases between. CDR1 is SQVTM and CDR2 is ANQGSEA in the germline V gene. The CDR3 is made up of 15 amino acids. The CDR3 DNA reads as TGCAGCGTTGAAGATCGGTTTGGGGATGGTTATGGCTACACCTTC. This gives the protein CSVEDRFGDGYGYTF.

J is TRBJ1-2 and V is TRBV2, with D hard to call. Germline V CDR1 and CDR2: SNHLY, FYNNEI. The CDR3 length is 11 residues. V was trimmed by 8 bases and J by 4 bases, leaving 8 bases between them. The chain's CDR3 is CASPGGYGYTF. The CDR3 DNA follows: TGTGCCAGCCCAGGCGGCTATGGCTACACCTTC.

The V gene is TRBV2, the J gene TRBJ2-6; a possible D gene is TRBD1 (5 bases). The CDR3 extends over 14 amino acids. V dropped 3 bases and J dropped 3 bases, with 6 bases sitting between them. Germline V gene data show CDR1 as SNHLY and CDR2 as FYNNEI. The CDR3 bases are TGTGCCAGCAGTGACAGGGTTGGGGCCAACGTCCTGACTTTC. Its translation is CASSDRVGANVLTF.

This clonotype has more than one count but fewer than ten. This rearrangement joins TRBV20-1 to TRBJ2-7; D might be TRBD1 or TRBD2, each matching 5 bases. The V and J ends lost 5 bases and 6 bases respectively, with 20 bases between them. Germline values: CDR1 DFQATT, CDR2 SNEGSKA (reference sequence). The length of the CDR3 is 14 residues. The CDR3 sequence is CSADTLGEFGEQYF. CDR3 bases: TGCAGTGCTGATACCTTAGGGGAGTTTGGCGAGCAGTACTTC.

The chain is built from TRBV9 and TRBJ2-2, with TRBD2 identical over 8 bases. Germline V gives CDR1 SGDLS, CDR2 YYNGEE. The CDR3 spans 17 residues. The V gene end was trimmed by 3 bases and the J gene end by 5 bases; junction bases not matched to a gene: 12. The CDR3 DNA is TGTGCCAGCAGCGAGATGACCGGGACTAGGGGTACCGGGGAGCTGTTTTTT. It encodes CASSEMTGTRGTGELFF.

In its sample, this clonotype was seen a few times. The chain is built from TRBV4-2 and TRBJ2-1, with a weak D call TRBD2 (5 bases). Trimming took off 0 bases at V and 0 bases at J, with 12 bases between the two ends. CDR1 and CDR2 from the germline V gene are LGHNA and YNFKEQ. CDR3 length equals 17 residues. The CDR3 loop reads CASSQDAGGRSYNEQFF. CDR3 nucleotides: TGTGCCAGCAGCCAAGATGCCGGAGGCCGCTCCTACAATGAGCAGTTCTTC.

This sequence joins TRBV29-1 and TRBJ2-1; tentatively, D is TRBD1 or TRBD2 (5 bases each). The J call may not be correct, given that the DNA end is closer to TRBJ2-7. The CDR3 runs to 13 residues. Germline lookup yields CDR1 SQVTM and CDR2 ANQGSEA. The CDR3 sequence: CSVAGTTYNEQYF. CDR3 nucleotide sequence: TGCAGCGTGGCAGGGACGACCTACAATGAGCAGTACTTC.

Comments on this clonotype: This likely comes from a read error, as the CDR3 has no conserved phenylalanine or tryptophan at its end. CDR3: CASSQGLRRIDNEQFL. The DNA of the CDR3 is TGTGCCAGCAGTCAGGGTCTCCGACGGATTGACAATGAGCAGTTCTTA. The chain carries TRBV2 and TRBJ2-1; tentatively, D is TRBD1 (5 bases). The CDR3 has 16 amino acids. Trimming removed 5 bases from V and 5 bases from J, with 19 bases in between. The germline gives CDR1 SNHLY, CDR2 FYNNEI.

The rearrangement links TRBV20-1 to TRBJ2-7; 12 bases are shared with TRBD2. Per germline, CDR1 DFQATT and CDR2 SNEGSKA (reference sequence). This CDR3 spans 14 amino acids. The ends lost 6 bases at V and 2 bases at J; junction bases unmatched: 5. The CDR3 DNA is TGCAGTGCCAGACTAGCGGGAGTACCCTACGAGCAGTACTTC. Residues: CSARLAGVPYEQYF.

The V call is TRBV29-1, the J call TRBJ2-5, with D tentatively TRBD2 (5 bases). The CDR3 is 13 amino acids. The germline gives CDR1 SQVTM, CDR2 ANQGSEA. With 6 bases removed from V and 2 bases from J, the gap between germline ends came to 13 bases. The CDR3 nucleotides are TGCAGCGTAGCGGTCGGGATACAAGAGACCCAGTACTTC. Protein: CSVAVGIQETQYF.

This chain links TRBV4-1 with TRBJ2-7; TRBD2 agrees at 9 bases. The J call may not be correct, given that the DNA end is closer to TRBJ2-5. The CDR3 is 16 amino acids. Germline values: CDR1 MGHRA, CDR2 YSYEKL. CDR3 bases: TGCGCCAGCAGCCAATTGGGACTAGCTCTAGGAGAGACCCAGTACTTC. This sequence encodes CASSQLGLALGETQYF.

The sample holds one count of this clonotype. V and J are TRBV10-3 and TRBJ1-2; 7 nucleotides align to TRBD1. V trimming: 4 bases; J trimming: 7 bases; junction bases outside the gene matches: 9. Germline CDR1 and CDR2: ENHRY and SYGVKD. The CDR3 has 14 amino acids. The CDR3 sequence: CAISAGTALGGYTF. The CDR3, as DNA: TGTGCCATCAGTGCGGGGACAGCTCTCGGTGGCTACACCTTC.

V and J are TRBV5-4 and TRBJ2-5, with D perhaps matching TRBD1 or TRBD2 (6 bases each). The J call is doubtful: the DNA matches TRBJ2-4 better. Germline V gene sequence: CDR1 SGHNT, CDR2 YYREEE (reference sequence). CDR3 length: 17 amino acids. CDR3 region: CASSLGGRWGAKNIQYF. In DNA, the CDR3 is TGTGCCAGCAGCCTTGGGGGGCGATGGGGTGCCAAAAACATTCAGTACTTC.

Note on this clonotype: At one of its ends the junction is not consistent with the germline gene, which may arise from a read error. The chain is built from TRBV19 and TRBJ2-7; D gene uncertain. The CDR3 covers 11 residues. CDR1 and CDR2 (germline): LNHDA, SQIVND (reference sequence). As DNA, the CDR3 is TGTGCCAGTAGTATAGACTACGGGCAGTACTTC. As protein: CASSIDYGQYF.